This TCR beta chain was identified during a study of blood T cell repertoires in COVID-19. Overall study context: T cells, B-cell-depleted T cells, or PBMCs provided the cDNA or gDNA that served as material.

Trimming cost V 2 bases and J 6 bases, with 8 bases left between them. Germline V gene data show CDR1 as SNHLY and CDR2 as FYNNEI. The CDR3 is 14 amino acids. The data were produced by immunoSEQ multiplex PCR, yet TCRdb's version contains in-frame clones alone and is incomplete. The sample includes around 250,000 clones, around 83% of them seen just once. This clone was counted between two and nine times. This sequence was found in a man older than 75 with acute or convalescent COVID-19. V is TRBV2 and J is TRBJ1-6; D is ambiguous. Sequencing was done on a sample of peripheral blood. The CDR3 loop is CASSEPGFNSPLHF. In nucleotides, the CDR3 is TGTGCCAGCAGTGAACCCGGGTTTAATTCACCCCTCCACTTT.